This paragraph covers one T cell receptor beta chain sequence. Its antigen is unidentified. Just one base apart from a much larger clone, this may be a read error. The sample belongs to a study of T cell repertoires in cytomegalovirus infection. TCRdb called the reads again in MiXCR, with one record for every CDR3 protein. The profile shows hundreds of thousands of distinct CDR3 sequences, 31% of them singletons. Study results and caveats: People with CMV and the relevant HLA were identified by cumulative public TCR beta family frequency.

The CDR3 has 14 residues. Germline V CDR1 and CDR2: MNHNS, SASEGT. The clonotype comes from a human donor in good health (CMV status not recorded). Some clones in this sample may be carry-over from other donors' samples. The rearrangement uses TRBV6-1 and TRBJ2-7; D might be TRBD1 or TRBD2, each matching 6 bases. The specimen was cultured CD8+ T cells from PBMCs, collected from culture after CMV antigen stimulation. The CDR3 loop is CANSDGGGAYEQYF. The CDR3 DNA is TGTGCCAACAGTGATGGAGGGGGAGCCTACGAGCAGTACTTC.